This is a list of T cell receptor beta chains from one sample in a study of OX40 agonist ivuxolimab in advanced cancers. The repertoire was sequenced with immunoSEQ multiplex PCR; TCRdb's copy has only in-frame clones and lacks some. The repertoire holds tens of thousands of clones, about 85% seen once, with more than 0.85% in the top ten. The sequences come from CD4+ or CD8+ T cells sorted from blood, collected in a trial of the OX40 agonist ivuxolimab. These receptor sequences come from an adult with an advanced solid tumor such as melanoma, head and neck, liver or kidney cancer. CDR3s include the opening cysteine and the closing phenylalanine or tryptophan. Each record gives: D gene, clone size, J gene, V gene, CDR3 DNA, CDR3 protein. The D gene is left open where the match is weak. Expanded clones get a size class; other rows say once, few or many, or leave the size out.

>.|.|TRBJ2-5|TRBV2
TGTGCCAGCAGCCGATTCGGGACCATATCCGGCGAGACCCAGTACTTC
CASSRFGTISGETQYF
>TRBD1|.|TRBJ1-2|TRBV5-8
TGTGCCAGCACTCTCACAGGGGCCGTAGGCTATGGCTACACCTTC
CASTLTGAVGYGYTF
>TRBD1|few|TRBJ1-2|TRBV7-9
TGTGCCAGCAGCTTTGACAGGGTCCCCGATGGCTACACCTTC
CASSFDRVPDGYTF
>.|.|TRBJ2-3|TRBV5-4
TGTGCCATTCGGACGGGGGAAGAAGATACGCAGTATTTT
CAIRTGEEDTQYF
>TRBD1|.|TRBJ2-5|TRBV28
TGTGCCAGCAGTTTGCCTTTGAAAAGAACGGGGACAGGCCAAGAGACCCAGTACTTC
CASSLPLKRTGTGQETQYF
>TRBD1|.|TRBJ2-1|TRBV9
TGTGCCAGCAGCGTAGTTTCGGGACAGGGGGGTCAAGGTGAGCAGTTCTTC
CASSVVSGQGGQGEQFF
>TRBD1|.|TRBJ1-4|TRBV28
TGTGCCAGCAGTTTAGGCAAGGACAGGGGAAGCGAAAAACTGTTTTTT
CASSLGKDRGSEKLFF
>TRBD1|.|TRBJ1-5|TRBV2
TGTGCCAGCAGTACGACAGGGGATCAGCCCCAGCATTTT
CASSTTGDQPQHF
>.|.|TRBJ2-7|TRBV11-2
TGTGCCAGCAGCTTAGATTATGGGGCGAGCCACGAGCAGTACTTC
CASSLDYGASHEQYF
>.|.|TRBJ2-5|TRBV5-1
TGCGCCAGCAGCTTGGTCGGGGGTTCCCTCAGGACCCAGTACTTC
CASSLVGGSLRTQYF
>.|.|TRBJ1-1|TRBV10-3
TGTGCCATCAGTGAGGGAATGAACACTGAAGCTTTCTTT
CAISEGMNTEAFF
>.|few|TRBJ1-2|TRBV5-1
TGCGCCAGCAGCCCTACCGCAGGGGCCAGCGGCTACACCTTC
CASSPTAGASGYTF
>TRBD2|once|TRBJ2-3|TRBV18
TGTGCCAGCTCACCCTTAGCGGGAGACGCAGATACGCAGTATTTT
CASSPLAGDADTQYF
>TRBD2|.|TRBJ2-2|TRBV11-3
TGTGCCAGCAGCTTAAGGCTAGCGGGACTTCATACCGGGGAGCTGTTTTTT
CASSLRLAGLHTGELFF
>.|once|TRBJ2-7|TRBV30
TGTGCCTGGAGTCAGGGGTCCGGGGGCGAGCAGTACTTC
CAWSQGSGGEQYF
>TRBD1|once|TRBJ2-5|TRBV5-4
TGTGCCAGCAGCTGGCAGGGGGCCGAAGAGACCCAGTACTTC
CASSWQGAEETQYF
>.|.|TRBJ1-5|TRBV28
TGTGCCAGCAGTTCCCCCCTTTGGGGGTGGAATCAGCCCCAGCATTTT
CASSSPLWGWNQPQHF
>.|.|TRBJ2-6|TRBV6-1
TGTGCCAGCAGGAGTGGCACAGTTGGGGCCAACGTCCTGACTTTC
CASRSGTVGANVLTF
>TRBD1|.|TRBJ1-5|TRBV12-5
TGTGCTAGTGGTTACCAGGGGGGGGCGAATCAGCCCCAGCATTTT
CASGYQGGANQPQHF
>TRBD1|once|TRBJ2-5|TRBV6-6
TGTGCCAGCAGTTGGACAGGGGGCTTGGATGAGACCCAGTACTTC
CASSWTGGLDETQYF
>TRBD2|.|TRBJ2-1|TRBV29-1
TGCAGCGTTGAAGATCAAGGAAGGACTAGCGACTATGAGCAGTTCTTC
CSVEDQGRTSDYEQFF
>TRBD1|.|TRBJ2-3|TRBV19
TGTGCCAGTACCGAGACAGGGGGACGCACAGATACGCAGTATTTT
CASTETGGRTDTQYF
>.|once|TRBJ2-3|TRBV11-2
TGTGCCAGCAGCCCCTCCATGGGGGGCTCAACAGATACGCAGTATTTT
CASSPSMGGSTDTQYF
>.|.|TRBJ2-2|TRBV5-6
TGTGCCAGCAGCTTGGCCCAGATGAACACCGGGGAGCTGTTTTTT
CASSLAQMNTGELFF
>.|.|TRBJ2-3|TRBV5-1
TGCGCCAGCAGCTTGGACGGGGGCTCTAGCACAGATACGCAGTATTTT
CASSLDGGSSTDTQYF
>.|.|TRBJ2-5|TRBV11-2
TGTGCCAGCAGCGTAGTACGTGGACCCCAAGAGACCCAGTACTTC
CASSVVRGPQETQYF
>.|.|TRBJ2-5|TRBV4-3
TGCGCCAGCAGCCAGGGATACGGGGGGCCCGCGGCCCAGTACTTC
CASSQGYGGPAAQYF
>.|once|TRBJ1-1|TRBV5-1
TGCGCCAGCAGCTTGGGAGGGGTGACTGAAGCTTTCTTT
CASSLGGVTEAFF
>.|.|TRBJ2-7|TRBV4-1
TGCGCCAGCAGTATAGGGCTCCGGGGCTACGAGCAGTACTTC
CASSIGLRGYEQYF
>.|.|TRBJ1-2|TRBV28
TGTGCCAGCAGTTTTCTGCGGGGACTGGCTAACTATGGCTACACCTTC
CASSFLRGLANYGYTF
>.|.|TRBJ1-1|TRBV7-9
TGTGCCAGCATCCCCGGAGGGGGGGCTCAAGCTTTCTTT
CASIPGGGAQAFF
>.|once|TRBJ2-2|TRBV6-4
TGTGCCAGCAGTGAAGAGGGGTCCACCGGGGAGCTGTTTTTT
CASSEEGSTGELFF
>.|once|TRBJ1-2|TRBV25-1
TGTGCCATAGTCGGGCGATGGACTGGCGATGGCTACACCTTC
CAIVGRWTGDGYTF
>.|.|TRBJ2-3|TRBV11-3
TGTGCCAGCAGCTTTCCAGGGGACCGCACAGATACGCAGTATTTT
CASSFPGDRTDTQYF
>TRBD2|.|TRBJ2-5|TRBV5-1
TGCGCCAGCGGACTAGCGGGAGGAAACCAAGAGACCCAGTACTTC
CASGLAGGNQETQYF
>.|once|TRBJ2-5|TRBV6-1
TGTGCCAGCTGGCATACCCAGGCCCAGTACTTC
CASWHTQAQYF
>.|.|TRBJ1-5|TRBV19
TGTGCCACCCAGGGGACCAACAATCAGCCCCAGCATTTT
CATQGTNNQPQHF
>.|.|TRBJ2-1|TRBV20-1
TGCAGTGCTACGAGCTACAATGAGCAGTTCTTC
CSATSYNEQFF
>TRBD1|.|TRBJ1-2|TRBV19
TGTGCCAGTGGGGACAGGACCATACTTAACTATGGCTACACCTTC
CASGDRTILNYGYTF
>TRBD1|.|TRBJ1-3|TRBV5-1
TGCGCCAGCAGCTTGGATTCCGGGACAGGGGTCGGAAACACCATATATTTT
CASSLDSGTGVGNTIYF